Shown below are 30 T cell receptor beta chains from a single sample sequenced in a study of shared clonotypes between healthy human individuals. Data came from immunoSEQ multiplex PCR; TCRdb stores just in-frame clones and leaves some out. The sample has 2 million to 2.5 million clones, 85% to 95% seen once. Source material: naive CD4+ T cells from PBMCs. Subset noted: CD45RA+ positively selected. These TCRs come from a man aged 18 to 29 in good health. Some clones in this sample may be carry-over from other donors' samples.

The chain links TRBV5-1 to TRBJ2-1; 7 nucleotides agree with TRBD2. This CDR3 contains 15 residues. Unmatched junction bases numbered 5, after V lost 5 bases and J lost 0 bases. The germline CDR1 and CDR2 sequences are SGHRS and YFSETQ. The CDR3 is CASSPGTTSYNEQFF. The CDR3 region has the DNA TGCGCCAGCAGTCCGGGGACTACCTCCTACAATGAGCAGTTCTTC.

The rearrangement uses TRBV2 and TRBJ2-1; D is undetermined. Trimming took off 1 base at V and 9 bases at J, with 13 bases between the two ends. Germline CDR1 is SNHLY and CDR2 is FYNNEI. This CDR3 has 14 residues. The CDR3 DNA is TGTGCCAGCAGTGAAGAAGCAATCTCGGGTGAGCAGTTCTTC. Its translation: CASSEEAISGEQFF.

The chain links TRBV2 to TRBJ2-1; 13 positions agree with TRBD2. Germline lookup yields CDR1 SNHLY and CDR2 FYNNEI. Trimming cost V 8 bases and J 8 bases; bases outside gene matches: 9. This CDR3 spans 15 amino acids. The CDR3 nucleotides read TGTGCCAGCGGATGGACTAGCGGGAGTCTCGATGAGCAGTTCTTC. Its protein is CASGWTSGSLDEQFF.

The rearrangement uses TRBV25-1 and TRBJ1-5; D ambiguous. The CDR3 has 12 amino acids. Germline V lookup: CDR1 MGHDK, CDR2 SYGVNS. V lost 0 bases, J lost 7 bases, and 4 bases lay in between. CDR3 loop: CASSEYGQPQHF. The CDR3 bases are TGTGCCAGCAGTGAATACGGACAGCCCCAGCATTTT.

V usage is TRBV11-3 and J usage is TRBJ2-1; 7 nucleotides agree with TRBD2. V shed 5 bases and J 7 bases; nucleotides not matched to a gene: 11. The CDR3 is 15 amino acids. Germline loops: CDR1 SGHNT, CDR2 YENEEA. The CDR3 spells CASSVGSRTSNEQFF. The CDR3 DNA is TGTGCCAGCAGCGTAGGCTCACGGACTAGTAATGAGCAGTTCTTC.

The genes are TRBV5-4 and TRBJ1-1; 9 bases are shared with TRBD1. The CDR3 is 14 amino acids. CDR1 is SGHNT, CDR2 YYREEE, per germline (reference sequence). V was clipped by 4 bases and J by 9 bases; unmatched bases: 10. Here the CDR3 reads CASSVFTGGGKAFF. CDR3 coding DNA: TGTGCCAGCAGCGTTTTCACAGGGGGCGGAAAAGCTTTCTTT.

The chain joins TRBV19 to TRBJ2-1, with D perhaps TRBD2 (7 bases). Trimming pared 3 bases from V and 9 bases from J, leaving 18 bases between. The length of the CDR3 is 15 residues. CDR1 and CDR2 (germline): LNHDA, SQIVND (reference sequence). CDR3 bases: TGTGCCAGTAGTATGGGCGGACTAGGGGGGGTTGAGCAGTTCTTC. This gives the protein CASSMGGLGGVEQFF.

The chain recombines TRBV19 with TRBJ1-5; 8 positions match TRBD1. With V trimmed by 10 bases and J by 6 bases, 17 bases remained unmatched. The V gene's germline CDR1 is LNHDA and CDR2 SQIVND (reference sequence). The CDR3 consists of 16 residues. DNA of the CDR3: TGTGCCACAAAATATAGGGCGCAGGGGGCCATTCAGCCCCAGCATTTT. Encoded protein: CATKYRAQGAIQPQHF.

J is TRBJ1-2 and V is TRBV7-9; maybe TRBD1 (5 bases). The V end lost 0 bases, the J end lost 6 bases, and 11 bases lay between the germline ends. Germline V gene sequence: CDR1 SEHNR, CDR2 FQNEAQ (reference sequence). This CDR3 is built from 14 residues. DNA of the CDR3: TGTGCCAGCAGCTTAGCAGGGGATTATGATGGCTACACCTTC. This encodes CASSLAGDYDGYTF.

Regarding this clone: The sample holds other DNA sequences that translate to the same CDR3. This chain connects TRBV5-1 to TRBJ2-2, with D hard to call. Germline CDR1 reads SGHRS; CDR2 reads YFSETQ. The CDR3 has 13 residues. V lost 0 bases and J lost 5, with 5 bases in between. CDR3 loop: CASSLGPTGELFF. CDR3 sequence (DNA): TGCGCCAGCAGCTTGGGGCCAACCGGGGAGCTGTTTTTT.

The chain joins TRBV14 to TRBJ2-6, with D perhaps being TRBD1 or TRBD2 (7 bases each). Germline V gives CDR1 SGHDN, CDR2 FVKESK. The germline V and J ends were trimmed by 1 base and 0 bases, with 19 bases remaining between them. This CDR3 comprises 20 residues. CDR3 DNA: TGTGCCAGCAGCCAAGTTACCCAGGGGGGGGCTCTCTCTGGGGCCAACGTCCTGACTTTC. It codes for CASSQVTQGGALSGANVLTF.

The rearrangement uses TRBV4-3 and TRBJ1-2; D is unresolved. The V gene's germline CDR1 is LGHNA and CDR2 YSLEER. This CDR3 is 15 amino acids long. Between the trimmed V and J ends, which lost 1 base and 4 bases, there was a span of 13 bases. The chain's CDR3 is CASSQGQENLYGYTF. The DNA for the CDR3 is TGCGCCAGCAGCCAAGGGCAGGAGAACCTCTATGGCTACACCTTC.

The rearrangement joins TRBV9 to TRBJ2-1; 14 bases are a match to TRBD2. Per germline, CDR1 SGDLS and CDR2 YYNGEE. Trimming took 3 bases from V and 7 from J; bases not matched to a gene: 3. This CDR3 has 15 amino acids. CDR3 in DNA: TGTGCCAGCAGCGGGGGACTAGCGGGAGCAAATGAGCAGTTCTTC. Residues: CASSGGLAGANEQFF.

This chain uses TRBV7-2 with TRBJ2-7; 9 bases are a match to TRBD1. The CDR3 extends over 15 amino acids. CDR1 is SGHTA, CDR2 FQGNSA, per germline. Trimming removed 1 base from V and 2 bases from J; junction bases left unmatched: 3. The CDR3 protein is CASSLVTGGAYEQYF. The CDR3 coding sequence is TGTGCCAGCAGCTTAGTGACAGGGGGGGCCTACGAGCAGTACTTC.

A single count supports this clone. The rearrangement joins TRBV27 to TRBJ2-2, with unresolved D. Trimming stripped 3 bases from V and 8 bases from J, with 25 bases between. Germline V CDR1 and CDR2: MNHEY, SMNVEV (reference sequence). This CDR3 region has 18 residues. Here the CDR3 DNA reads TGTGCCAGCAGTTTCGCTTCTTACTCGAAACCGTCCCCGGGGGAGCTGTTTTTT. This codes for CASSFASYSKPSPGELFF.

This chain joins TRBV5-6 and TRBJ1-6; D remains unclear. Germline CDR1 and CDR2: SGHDT and YYEEEE. V was shortened by 5 bases and J by 2 bases, with 17 bases between the two germline ends. The CDR3 consists of 17 residues. The CDR3 DNA reads TGTGCCAGCAGTGAATTATCTTTGAGAGCCTATAATTCACCCCTCCACTTT. Translation gives CASSELSLRAYNSPLHF.

Written as DNA, the CDR3 is TGTGCCAGCATCGAGCGGGACTCAGCTACTGAGCAGTTCTTC. Its protein is CASIERDSATEQFF. This chain uses TRBV2 with TRBJ2-1; TRBD2 matches at 7 bases. The CDR3 is 14 residues long. Germline CDR1 is SNHLY and CDR2 is FYNNEI. Trimming cost V 7 bases and J 9 bases; bases outside gene matches: 12. Complete variable domain (other parts from reference TRBV2 and TRBJ2-1): EPEVTQTPSHQVTQMGQEVILRCVPISNHLYFYWYRQILGQKVEFLVSFYNNEISEKSEIFDDQFSVERPDGSNFTLKIRSTKLEDSAMYFCASIERDSATEQFFGPGTRLTVL.

The chain recombines TRBV6-1 with TRBJ2-5; 11 bases are shared with TRBD1. CDR1 and CDR2 from the germline V gene are MNHNS and SASEGT. The CDR3 spans 15 residues. Unmatched junction bases numbered 11, after V lost 5 bases and J lost 9 bases. CDR3 sequence reads: CASSTGTGGLFAQYF. The CDR3 bases are TGTGCCAGCAGTACCGGGACAGGGGGTCTTTTCGCCCAGTACTTC.

This clone was observed once. This chain connects TRBV6-1 to TRBJ1-2, with unresolved D. The germline V and J ends were trimmed by 8 bases and 4 bases, with 14 bases remaining between them. The germline CDR1 and CDR2 sequences are MNHNS and SASEGT. The CDR3 length is 13 residues. Here the CDR3 reads CASGRAWGYGYTF. The CDR3 DNA reads as TGTGCCAGCGGGAGGGCGTGGGGCTATGGCTACACCTTC.

The genes are TRBV28 and TRBJ1-3; unclear D gene. Germline values: CDR1 MDHEN, CDR2 SYDVKM. Trimming shortened V by 4 bases and J by 6 bases, and 10 bases separated the two germline ends. The CDR3 is 13 amino acids. The DNA of the CDR3 is TGTGCCAGCAGTTCTAGTAATGAAAACACCATATATTTT. Translation: CASSSSNENTIYF.

CDR3: CASSQEGASGKPFQETQYF. For the CDR3, the DNA is TGTGCCAGCAGCCAAGAGGGGGCTAGCGGGAAACCCTTCCAAGAGACCCAGTACTTC. The chain couples TRBV14 to TRBJ2-5; 9 bases map to TRBD2. CDR3 length equals 19 residues. Germline V gene sequence: CDR1 SGHDN, CDR2 FVKESK. Losses at the gene ends were 0 bases for V and 1 base for J; bases not matched to a gene: 12.

This clone was detected a few times. The chain employs TRBV2 and TRBJ2-1, with D maybe TRBD2 (6 bases). CDR1 and CDR2 (germline): SNHLY, FYNNEI. The CDR3 is 13 residues long. Trimming took off 5 bases at V and 4 bases at J, with 9 bases between the two ends. The DNA of the CDR3 is TGTGCCAGCAGTCTAGCGAGGTACAATGAGCAGTTCTTC. Protein: CASSLARYNEQFF.

The chain employs TRBV2 and TRBJ2-2; unclear D gene. This CDR3 has 13 residues. Trimming pared 6 bases from V and 6 bases from J, leaving 11 bases between. CDR1 is SNHLY, CDR2 FYNNEI, per germline. The CDR3 region is CASSPSEPGELFF. CDR3 sequence (DNA): TGTGCCAGCAGCCCTTCTGAACCCGGGGAGCTGTTTTTT.

This chain connects TRBV2 to TRBJ1-5, with 7 bases identical to TRBD1. After removal of 5 bases from V and 1 base from J, the junction contained 11 bases not matched to a gene. CDR1 is SNHLY, CDR2 FYNNEI, per germline. This CDR3 is 17 amino acids long. The CDR3 DNA reads TGTGCCAGCAGTTCTCCGCCAGGGGGTCGGAGCAATCAGCCCCAGCATTTT. Residues: CASSSPPGGRSNQPQHF. Combining the CDR3 with reference TRBV2 and TRBJ1-5 gives the whole variable domain EPEVTQTPSHQVTQMGQEVILRCVPISNHLYFYWYRQILGQKVEFLVSFYNNEISEKSEIFDDQFSVERPDGSNFTLKIRSTKLEDSAMYFCASSSPPGGRSNQPQHFGDGTRLSIL.

The J gene is TRBJ1-5, the V gene TRBV5-5; TRBD1 is a possible D gene (5 bases). CDR3 length: 18 residues. The germline V gene has CDR1 SGHKS and CDR2 YYEKEE (reference sequence). The germline V and J ends were trimmed by 3 bases and 0 bases, with 19 bases remaining between them. The CDR3 is CASSYGRGVPYSNQPQHF. The DNA for the CDR3 is TGTGCCAGCAGCTACGGACGGGGGGTCCCCTATAGCAATCAGCCCCAGCATTTT.

The V call is TRBV5-1, the J call TRBJ1-2; no clear D. V lost 0 bases to trimming and J lost 1 base, with 7 bases between them. CDR1 is SGHRS, CDR2 YFSETQ, per germline. The CDR3 covers 14 residues. The DNA for the CDR3 is TGCGCCAGCAGCTTGGGAGTGGGTAACTATGGCTACACCTTC. This gives the protein CASSLGVGNYGYTF.

The rearrangement uses TRBV7-9 and TRBJ1-5; the match to TRBD1 covers 7 bases. Germline-derived CDR1 and CDR2 are SEHNR and FQNEAQ (reference sequence). This CDR3 has 15 amino acids. With 4 bases clipped from V and 4 bases from J, the junction kept 7 bases outside the gene matches. CDR3: CASSSWDRPNQPQHF. The CDR3 DNA reads TGTGCCAGCAGCTCGTGGGACAGACCAAATCAGCCCCAGCATTTT.

V gene TRBV23-1 combines with J gene TRBJ2-1, with D possibly being TRBD2 (5 bases). Being an ORF, TRBV23-1 has a function that is uncertain. The CDR3 has 13 amino acids. V was clipped by 10 bases and J by 5 bases, with 15 bases between them. The DNA of the CDR3 is TGCGCCATCGACGGAGGAGTGAACAATGAGCAGTTCTTC. This codes for CAIDGGVNNEQFF.

This sequence joins TRBV21-1 and TRBJ2-5; the table calls TRBD2, which could not be checked here. TRBV21-1 is noted as a pseudogene. The CDR3 extends over 14 amino acids. The CDR3 reads CASSKSGIRETQYF. The CDR3, as DNA: TGTGCCAGCAGCAAGAGCGGGATAAGGGAGACCCAGTACTTC.

This chain links TRBV4-3 with TRBJ2-7, with 7 bases matching TRBD2. The length of the CDR3 is 16 residues. V lost 0 bases and J lost 2; bases outside the gene matches: 7. Germline V gene data show CDR1 as LGHNA and CDR2 as YSLEER. The chain's CDR3 is CASSQDSSGKTYEQYF. CDR3 sequence (DNA): TGCGCCAGCAGCCAAGATAGCAGCGGGAAGACCTACGAGCAGTACTTC.